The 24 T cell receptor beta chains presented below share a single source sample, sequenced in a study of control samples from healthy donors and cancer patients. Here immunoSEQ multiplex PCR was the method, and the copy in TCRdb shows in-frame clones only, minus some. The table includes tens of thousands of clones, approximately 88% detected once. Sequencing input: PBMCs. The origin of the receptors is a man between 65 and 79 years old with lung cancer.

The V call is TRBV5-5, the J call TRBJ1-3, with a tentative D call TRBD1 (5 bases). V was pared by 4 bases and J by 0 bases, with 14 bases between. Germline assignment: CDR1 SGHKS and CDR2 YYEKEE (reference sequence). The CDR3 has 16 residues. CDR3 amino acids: CASSPEGPFSGNTIYF. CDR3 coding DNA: TGTGCCAGCAGCCCGGAGGGACCGTTCTCTGGAAACACCATATATTTT.

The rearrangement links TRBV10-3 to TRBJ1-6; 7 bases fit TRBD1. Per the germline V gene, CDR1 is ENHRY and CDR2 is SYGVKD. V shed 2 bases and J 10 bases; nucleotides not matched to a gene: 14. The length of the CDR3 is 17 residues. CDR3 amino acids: CAISENGGNRGGSPLHF. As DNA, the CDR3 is TGTGCCATCAGTGAGAATGGTGGTAACAGGGGCGGGTCACCCCTCCACTTT.

As DNA, the CDR3 is TGTGCCTGTCAGGGGGCATATGGCTACACCTTC. The encoded protein is CACQGAYGYTF. The chain carries TRBV30 and TRBJ1-2; 8 nucleotides match TRBD1. This CDR3 is 11 amino acids long. Looked up from germline, CDR1 is GTSNPN and CDR2 is SVGIG (reference sequence). The V segment lost 6 bases and the J segment 5 bases; nucleotides outside the gene matches: 2.

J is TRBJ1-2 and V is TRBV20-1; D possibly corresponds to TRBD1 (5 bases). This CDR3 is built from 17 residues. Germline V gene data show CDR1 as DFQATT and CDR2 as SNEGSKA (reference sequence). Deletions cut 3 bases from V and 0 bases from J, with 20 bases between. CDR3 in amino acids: CSASGTGDNTPNYGYTF. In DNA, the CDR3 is TGCAGTGCTAGTGGTACAGGCGACAATACCCCTAACTATGGCTACACCTTC.

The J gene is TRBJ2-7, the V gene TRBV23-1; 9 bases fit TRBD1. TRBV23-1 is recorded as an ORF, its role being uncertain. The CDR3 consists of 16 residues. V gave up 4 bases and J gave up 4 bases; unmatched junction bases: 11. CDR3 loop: CASSRRPGTGTYEQYF. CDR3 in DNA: TGCGCCAGCAGTCGTCGTCCCGGGACAGGGACTTACGAGCAGTACTTC.

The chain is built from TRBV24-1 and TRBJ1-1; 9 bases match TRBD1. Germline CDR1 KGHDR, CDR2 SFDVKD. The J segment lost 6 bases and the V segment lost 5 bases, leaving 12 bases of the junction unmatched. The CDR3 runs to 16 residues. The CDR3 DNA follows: TGTGCCACCAGTGCCGAACCGGGACAGGGCCCCCCTGAAGCTTTCTTT. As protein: CATSAEPGQGPPEAFF.

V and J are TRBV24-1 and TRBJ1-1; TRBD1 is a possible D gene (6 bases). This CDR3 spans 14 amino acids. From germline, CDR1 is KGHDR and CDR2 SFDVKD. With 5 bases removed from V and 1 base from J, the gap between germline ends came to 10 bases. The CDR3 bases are TGTGCCACCAGTGGGGACAATCAGAACACTGAAGCTTTCTTT. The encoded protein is CATSGDNQNTEAFF.

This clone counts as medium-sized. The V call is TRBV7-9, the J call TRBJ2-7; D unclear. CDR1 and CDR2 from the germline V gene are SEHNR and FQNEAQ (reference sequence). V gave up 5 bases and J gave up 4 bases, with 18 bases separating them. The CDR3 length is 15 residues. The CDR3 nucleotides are TGTGCCAGCAGCAAGCCAACGGTGGAAGGGTACGAGCAGTACTTC. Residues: CASSKPTVEGYEQYF.

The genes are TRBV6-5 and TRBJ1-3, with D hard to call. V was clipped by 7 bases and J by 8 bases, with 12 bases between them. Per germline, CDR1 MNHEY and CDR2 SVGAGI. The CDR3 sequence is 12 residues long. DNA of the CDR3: TGTGCCAGCACCTCTTCGGTTGACACCATATATTTT. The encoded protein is CASTSSVDTIYF.

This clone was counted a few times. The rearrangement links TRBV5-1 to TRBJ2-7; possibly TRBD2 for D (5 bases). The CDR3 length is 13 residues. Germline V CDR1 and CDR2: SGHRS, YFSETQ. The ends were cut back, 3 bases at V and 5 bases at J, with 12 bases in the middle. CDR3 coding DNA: TGCGCCAGCAGCTCCCCCGGGGTCCACGAGCAGTACTTC. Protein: CASSSPGVHEQYF.

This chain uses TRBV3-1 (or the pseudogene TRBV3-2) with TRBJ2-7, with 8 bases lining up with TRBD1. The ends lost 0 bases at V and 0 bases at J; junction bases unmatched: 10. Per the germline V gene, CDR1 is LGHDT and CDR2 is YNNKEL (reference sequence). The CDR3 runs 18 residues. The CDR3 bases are TGTGCCAGCAGCCAAGACCCACGGACAGGGACGGTCTCCTACGAGCAGTACTTC. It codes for CASSQDPRTGTVSYEQYF.

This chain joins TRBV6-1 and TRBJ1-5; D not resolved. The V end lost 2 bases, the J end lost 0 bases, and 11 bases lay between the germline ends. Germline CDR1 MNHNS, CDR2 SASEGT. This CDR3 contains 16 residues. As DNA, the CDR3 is TGTGCCAGCAGTGAACCATTATCGATTAGCAATCAGCCCCAGCATTTT. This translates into CASSEPLSISNQPQHF.

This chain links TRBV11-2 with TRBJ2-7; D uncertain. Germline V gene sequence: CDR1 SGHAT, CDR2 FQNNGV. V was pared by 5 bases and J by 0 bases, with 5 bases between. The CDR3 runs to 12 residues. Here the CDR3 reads CASSDHSYEQYF. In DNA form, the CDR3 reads TGTGCCAGCAGCGACCACTCCTACGAGCAGTACTTC.

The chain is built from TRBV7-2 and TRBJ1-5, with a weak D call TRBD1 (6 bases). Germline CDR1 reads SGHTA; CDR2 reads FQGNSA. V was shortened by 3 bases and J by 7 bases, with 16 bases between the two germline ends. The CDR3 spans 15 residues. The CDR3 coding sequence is TGTGCCAGCAGCTTGAATCGGGGGGGGCTACAGCCCCAGCATTTT. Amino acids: CASSLNRGGLQPQHF.

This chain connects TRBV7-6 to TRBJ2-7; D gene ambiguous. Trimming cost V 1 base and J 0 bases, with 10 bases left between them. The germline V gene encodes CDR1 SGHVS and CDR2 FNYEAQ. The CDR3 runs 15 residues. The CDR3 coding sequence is TGTGCCAGCAGCTTAGAACCGGATTCCTCCTACGAGCAGTACTTC. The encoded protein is CASSLEPDSSYEQYF.

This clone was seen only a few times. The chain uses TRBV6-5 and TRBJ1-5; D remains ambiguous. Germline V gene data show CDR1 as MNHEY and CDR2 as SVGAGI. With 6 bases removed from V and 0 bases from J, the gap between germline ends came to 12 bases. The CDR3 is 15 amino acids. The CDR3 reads CASRPLGNSNQPQHF. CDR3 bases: TGTGCCAGCAGGCCCCTAGGAAATAGCAATCAGCCCCAGCATTTT.

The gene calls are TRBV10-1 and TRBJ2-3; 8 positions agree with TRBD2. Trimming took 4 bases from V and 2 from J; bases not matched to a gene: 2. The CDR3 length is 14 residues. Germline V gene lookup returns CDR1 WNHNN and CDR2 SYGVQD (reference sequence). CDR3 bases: TGCGCCAGCAGTGCGACTAGCGTCACAGATACGCAGTATTTT. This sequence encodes CASSATSVTDTQYF.

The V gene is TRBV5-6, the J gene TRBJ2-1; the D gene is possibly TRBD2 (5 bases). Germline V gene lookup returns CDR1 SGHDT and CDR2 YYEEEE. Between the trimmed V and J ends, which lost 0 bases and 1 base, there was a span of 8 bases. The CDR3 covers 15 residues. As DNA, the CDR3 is TGTGCCAGCAGCTTGGTGAAGCGGTCCTACAATGAGCAGTTCTTC. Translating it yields CASSLVKRSYNEQFF.

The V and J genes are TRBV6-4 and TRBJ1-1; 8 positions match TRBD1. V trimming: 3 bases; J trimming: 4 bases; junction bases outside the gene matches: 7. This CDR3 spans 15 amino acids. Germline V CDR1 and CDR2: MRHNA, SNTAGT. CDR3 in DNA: TGTGCCAGCAGTGAACGGGCAGGGGGCTTCACTGAAGCTTTCTTT. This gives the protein CASSERAGGFTEAFF.

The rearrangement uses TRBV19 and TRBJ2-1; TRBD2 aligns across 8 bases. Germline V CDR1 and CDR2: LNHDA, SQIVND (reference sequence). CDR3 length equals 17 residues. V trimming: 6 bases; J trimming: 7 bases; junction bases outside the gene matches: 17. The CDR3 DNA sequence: TGTGCCAGTAGCTCAAACGACCTTGCGGGGGGAACAAATGAGCAGTTCTTC. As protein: CASSSNDLAGGTNEQFF.

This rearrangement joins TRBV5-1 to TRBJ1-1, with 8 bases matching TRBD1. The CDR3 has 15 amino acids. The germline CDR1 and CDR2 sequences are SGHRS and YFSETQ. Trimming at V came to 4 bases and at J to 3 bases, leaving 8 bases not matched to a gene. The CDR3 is CASSIETGEYTEAFF. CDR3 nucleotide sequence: TGCGCCAGCAGCATTGAGACAGGGGAGTACACTGAAGCTTTCTTT.

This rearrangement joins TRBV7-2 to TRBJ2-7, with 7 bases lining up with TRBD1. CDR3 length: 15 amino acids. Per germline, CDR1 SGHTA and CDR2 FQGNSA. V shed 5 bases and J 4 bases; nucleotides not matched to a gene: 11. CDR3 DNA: TGTGCCAGCAGCCTACCGGGACAGTTATGGTACGAGCAGTACTTC. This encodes CASSLPGQLWYEQYF.

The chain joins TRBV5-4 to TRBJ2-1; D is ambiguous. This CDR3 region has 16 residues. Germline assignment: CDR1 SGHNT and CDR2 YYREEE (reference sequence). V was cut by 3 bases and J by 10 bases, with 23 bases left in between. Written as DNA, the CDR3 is TGTGCCAGCAGCTCTCTCCCTAGGGCCCCCGATGGGGAGCAGTTCTTC. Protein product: CASSSLPRAPDGEQFF.

CDR3 nucleotides: TGTGCCTGGAGTCCTGGGGAGAGGACTGAAGCTTTCTTT. Its translation is CAWSPGERTEAFF. The chain recombines TRBV30 with TRBJ1-1, with D uncertain. This CDR3 has 13 amino acids. Trimming shortened V by 2 bases and J by 5 bases, and 12 bases separated the two germline ends. Germline lookup yields CDR1 GTSNPN and CDR2 SVGIG (reference sequence).